The source of this T cell receptor (beta chain) is a study of T and B cells in COVID-19 patients. As for the study in general: Peripheral blood came from COVID-19 patients with active infection or after recovery.

From blood, about 220-500 ng of genomic DNA served as TRB template. Concerning this clonotype itself: Its target is unknown.

Findings and limits, study-wide: There were 2,331 TCR clusters exclusive to the recovered cohort, approximately 34 with low generation probability. Patients with COVID-19 reportedly showed strongly skewed T cell receptor beta variable and joining gene usage.

Multiplex PCR with BIOMED2 TRB-A/B primer pools amplified TRB rearrangements. TCRdb re-derived calls from the multiplex PCR reads in MiXCR, one entry per CDR3 protein. The sample has 13,000 or so distinct CDR3 sequences, less than 30% seen once; the top ten hold more than 3.5%. CDR3 length: 15 residues. Per germline, CDR1 SGHTA and CDR2 FQGNSA. V lost 3 bases and J 9 bases, leaving 18 bases between the germline ends. Input material: blood. The receptor's source is a human donor who had recovered from COVID-19. The gene calls are TRBV7-2 and TRBJ1-3; D gene unclear. CDR3 sequence reads: CASSFSQELGSTIYF. The CDR3 bases are TGTGCCAGCAGCTTTTCTCAGGAATTGGGGAGCACCATATATTTT. Full variable domain (outside the CDR3, taken from reference TRBV7-2 and TRBJ1-3): GAGVSQSPSNKVTEKGKDVELRCDPISGHTALYWYRQSLGQGLEFLIYFQGNSAPDKSGLPSDRFSAERTGGSVSTLTIQRTQQEDSAVYLCASSFSQELGSTIYFGEGSWLTVV.